What follows describes a single T cell receptor (beta chain). The sample comes from a study of metastatic and nonmetastatic thyroid tumors. On the study more broadly: A comparison of repertoires was made across blood and tumor or nodule tissue from malignant and benign thyroid patients.

All patients were treatment-naive before thyroid surgery. Germline lookup yields CDR1 MNHEY and CDR2 SMNVEV (reference sequence). The CDR3 is 15 residues long. J was trimmed by 2 bases and V by 6 bases; bases with no gene match: 10. Authors' analysis steps: Clinicopathological groups of papillary thyroid cancer showed CDR3 differences that were used to build a distant-metastasis classifier. With MiXCR, TCRdb reprocessed the PCR reads. The V and J calls were determined by TCRdb, not by the authors. The profile shows about 7,300 clones, around 19% of them singletons. The origin of this receptor is a female donor with papillary thyroid cancer or a benign thyroid nodule (not recorded which). Some clones in this sample may be carry-over from other donors' samples. The V call is TRBV27, the J call TRBJ2-7; 7 nucleotides agree with TRBD1. Sequencing was done on a sample of adjacent normal tissue. CDR3 in DNA: TGTGCCAGCAGCCTTAAGGGACAGCTTACCTACGAGCAGTACTTC. As protein: CASSLKGQLTYEQYF.